These 13 T cell receptor beta chains were all obtained from the same sample, sequenced in a study of monozygotic twins with cystic fibrosis. Using immunoSEQ multiplex PCR, the repertoire was profiled, and TCRdb retains in-frame clones only, with some absent. Among 34,000 or so clones, 92% were seen once, and the ten largest hold approximately 1%. The specimen sequenced was blood. The receptors come from a girl aged 2 to 10 with cystic fibrosis.

V and J are TRBV19 and TRBJ2-7; 9 bases are shared with TRBD1. There are 13 residues in the CDR3. CDR1 LNHDA and CDR2 SQIVND come from the germline V gene (reference sequence). Losses at the gene ends were 7 bases for V and 3 bases for J; bases not matched to a gene: 4. CDR3 sequence (DNA): TGTGCCAGTATGACGACAGGGGGCTACGAGCAGTACTTC. It translates to CASMTTGGYEQYF. Complete variable domain (other parts from reference TRBV19 and TRBJ2-7): DGGITQSPKYLFRKEGQNVTLSCEQNLNHDAMYWYRQDPGQGLRLIYYSQIVNDFQKGDIAEGYSVSREKKESFPLTVTSAQKNPTAFYLCASMTTGGYEQYFGPGTRLTVT.

The chain employs TRBV5-8 and TRBJ1-1; D is unresolved. CDR1 is SGHTS and CDR2 is YDEGEE in the germline V gene. The CDR3 spans 13 residues. Trimming stripped 0 bases from V and 1 base from J, with 4 bases between. The CDR3 DNA sequence: TGTGCCAGCAGCTTGGATCCGAACACTGAAGCTTTCTTT. The encoded protein is CASSLDPNTEAFF.

This sequence joins TRBV28 and TRBJ1-1; TRBD1 aligns across 7 bases. CDR1 and CDR2 (germline): MDHEN, SYDVKM. With V trimmed by 4 bases and J by 11 bases, 7 bases remained unmatched. The CDR3 consists of 12 residues. The CDR3 DNA sequence: TGTGCCAGCAGTTCCGACAGGGTCCGGGCTTTCTTT. Residues: CASSSDRVRAFF. Supplemented by reference TRBV28 and TRBJ1-1, the full variable domain reads DVKVTQSSRYLVKRTGEKVFLECVQDMDHENMFWYRQDPGLGLRLIYFSYDVKMKEKGDIPEGYSVSREKKERFSLILESASTNQTSMYLCASSSDRVRAFFGQGTRLTVV.

This chain joins TRBV19 and TRBJ2-1, with a possible D match to TRBD1 (6 bases). Germline-derived CDR1 and CDR2 are LNHDA and SQIVND (reference sequence). V gave up 6 bases and J gave up 9 bases, with 21 bases separating them. This CDR3 spans 15 amino acids. The CDR3 protein is CASSPRRDIRSEQFF. In DNA, the CDR3 is TGTGCCAGTAGCCCCCGCCGGGACATTAGAAGTGAGCAGTTCTTC. The full variable domain, rest sourced from reference TRBV19 and TRBJ2-1, is DGGITQSPKYLFRKEGQNVTLSCEQNLNHDAMYWYRQDPGQGLRLIYYSQIVNDFQKGDIAEGYSVSREKKESFPLTVTSAQKNPTAFYLCASSPRRDIRSEQFFGPGTRLTVL.

The chain is built from TRBV18 and TRBJ2-1, with 9 bases fitting TRBD1. Germline V gene sequence: CDR1 KGHSH, CDR2 LQKENI. The V segment lost 1 base and the J segment 6 bases; nucleotides outside the gene matches: 10. The CDR3 totals 17 residues. The CDR3 DNA is TGTGCCAGCTCACCACGGGAGACAGGGGGAAGGTTCAATGAGCAGTTCTTC. This translates into CASSPRETGGRFNEQFF.

The rearrangement links TRBV18 to TRBJ1-4, with a possible D match to TRBD1 (5 bases). Germline CDR1 reads KGHSH; CDR2 reads LQKENI. CDR3 size: 14 residues. V lost 2 bases and J 11 bases, leaving 15 bases between the germline ends. In DNA form, the CDR3 reads TGTGCCAGCTCACCAGGGACCTTCTGGAGGAAACTGTTTTTT. Translated: CASSPGTFWRKLFF.

The V call is TRBV7-9, the J call TRBJ2-1, with 7 nucleotides matching TRBD1. This CDR3 has 15 residues. V lost 5 bases to trimming and J lost 2 bases; unmatched junction nucleotides: 6. The germline V gene encodes CDR1 SEHNR and CDR2 FQNEAQ (reference sequence). CDR3 DNA: TGTGCCAGCAGCAGAAGACAGGGAACCTACAATGAGCAGTTCTTC. The encoded protein is CASSRRQGTYNEQFF.

The CDR3 here is CAISDQGITANYGYTF. The CDR3 DNA reads TGTGCCATCAGTGACCAGGGTATAACAGCTAACTATGGCTACACCTTC. The chain uses TRBV10-3 and TRBJ1-2; D may be TRBD1 (5 bases). CDR1 and CDR2 from the germline V gene are ENHRY and SYGVKD. This CDR3 contains 16 residues. Trimming left V 3 bases short and J 0 bases short, with 14 bases between.

The gene calls are TRBV30 and TRBJ2-3, with D possibly matching TRBD1 (6 bases). This CDR3 has 14 amino acids. Germline V gene sequence: CDR1 GTSNPN, CDR2 SVGIG (reference sequence). V lost 0 bases and J lost 6, with 13 bases in between. The CDR3, as DNA: TGTGCCTGGAGTGTAGGGGGTCAGGCGGATACGCAGTATTTT. It codes for CAWSVGGQADTQYF.

This clone was recorded only once. J is TRBJ2-2 and V is TRBV7-3; no clear D. In germline, CDR1 is SGHTA, CDR2 FQGTGA. V was shortened by 5 bases and J by 3 bases, with 4 bases between the two germline ends. The CDR3 consists of 12 residues. CDR3 amino acids: CASSPYTGELFF. CDR3 coding DNA: TGTGCCAGCAGCCCCTACACCGGGGAGCTGTTTTTT.

The chain has TRBV27 and TRBJ1-5; a weak D match, TRBD1 (5 bases). This CDR3 has 14 amino acids. Germline V gene lookup returns CDR1 MNHEY and CDR2 SMNVEV (reference sequence). V lost 2 bases and J lost 5, with 10 bases in between. The CDR3 coding sequence is TGTGCCAGCAGTTTACGGGGCTGGGATCAGCCCCAGCATTTT. Amino acids: CASSLRGWDQPQHF.

V usage is TRBV29-1 and J usage is TRBJ1-1; D is undetermined. The CDR3 spans 13 residues. The V and J ends lost 2 bases and 0 bases respectively, with 7 bases between them. The germline V gene has CDR1 SQVTM and CDR2 ANQGSEA. This CDR3 reads CSVEIGMNTEAFF. CDR3 nucleotide sequence: TGCAGCGTTGAAATTGGGATGAACACTGAAGCTTTCTTT. The entire variable domain, with the rest obtained from reference TRBV29-1 and TRBJ1-1, is as follows: SAVISQKPSRDICQRGTSLTIQCQVDSQVTMMFWYRQQPGQSLTLIATANQGSEATYESGFVIDKFPISRPNLTFSTLTVSNMSPEDSSIYLCSVEIGMNTEAFFGQGTRLTVV.

This clone was recorded a few times. The same CDR3 also results from other DNA sequences found in this sample. V is TRBV7-2 and J is TRBJ2-7, with D tentatively TRBD2 (5 bases). Germline loops: CDR1 SGHTA, CDR2 FQGNSA. The CDR3 is 13 residues long. Trimming removed 3 bases at V and 3 bases at J, with 9 bases between. CDR3 sequence reads: CASSFGGGYEQYF. CDR3 in DNA: TGTGCCAGCAGCTTTGGAGGAGGCTACGAGCAGTACTTC.